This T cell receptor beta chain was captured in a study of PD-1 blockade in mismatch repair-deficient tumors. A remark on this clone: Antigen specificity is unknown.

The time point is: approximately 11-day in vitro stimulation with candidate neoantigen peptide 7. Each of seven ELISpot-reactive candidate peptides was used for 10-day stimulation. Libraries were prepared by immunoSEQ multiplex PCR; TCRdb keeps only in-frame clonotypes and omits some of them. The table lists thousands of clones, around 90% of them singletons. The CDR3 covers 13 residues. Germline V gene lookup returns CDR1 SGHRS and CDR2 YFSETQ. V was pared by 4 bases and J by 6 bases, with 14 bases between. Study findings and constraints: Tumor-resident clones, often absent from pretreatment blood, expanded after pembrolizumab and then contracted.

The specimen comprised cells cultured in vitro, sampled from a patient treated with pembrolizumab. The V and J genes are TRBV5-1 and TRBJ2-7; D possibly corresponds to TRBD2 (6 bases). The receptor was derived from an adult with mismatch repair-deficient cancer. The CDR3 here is CASSVLSGAEQYF. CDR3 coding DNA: TGCGCCAGCAGCGTCCTTTCGGGAGCCGAGCAGTACTTC.